This TCR beta chain is from a study of cytomegalovirus exposure and HLA in healthy donors. Points from the study as a whole: Specific recognition of CMV antigens was confirmed in vitro for three chains (all CMV-associated). Relative to equally common others, HLA-associated TCR beta chains showed greater clonal expansion in a later analysis. Sequencing had likely introduced a cluster of highly shared sequence variants as an artifact. An Asian-associated ancestry cluster reportedly showed fewer N-insertions than the approximately 690-donor mean in a later analysis.

About this clone itself: Its antigen is undetermined.

The V end lost 0 bases, the J end lost 6 bases, and 10 bases lay between the germline ends. CDR3 length: 14 residues. The germline gives CDR1 LGHNA, CDR2 YSLEER. The study ran its PCR with 60 Vbeta and 13 Jbeta primers. Data came from immunoSEQ multiplex PCR; TCRdb stores just in-frame clones and leaves some out. Of roughly 190,000 clones listed, around 80% were seen once; the top ten hold 6.3%. The J gene is TRBJ2-3, the V gene TRBV4-3, with D hard to call. This receptor was taken from a man aged 35 to 55 in good health and CMV-seropositive. What was sequenced was PBMCs. In nucleotides, the CDR3 is TGCGCCAGCAGCCAAGAAGTGATGGAGGATACGCAGTATTTT. It yields the protein CASSQEVMEDTQYF.